The present T cell receptor (beta chain) was sequenced within a study of shared T cell receptors in the human thymus. Profiled with immunoSEQ multiplex PCR; TCRdb holds only in-frame clones, not every one. Here the sample spans just under 550,000 clones, 70% to 80% being singletons. Unmatched junction bases numbered 16, after V lost 0 bases and J lost 3 bases. CDR1 and CDR2 from the germline V gene are WNHNN and SYGVQD (reference sequence). The CDR3 covers 19 residues. A further study also used this sample, focusing on human thymus T cells. As that study records: Having corrective surgery for congenital heart defects, healthy Finnish infants were the ones who donated. From resections taken during corrective heart surgery, the thymus tissue was obtained. Related studies found that unrelated individuals share highly overlapping thymic repertoires.

This receptor was taken from a boy younger than two with a congenital heart defect. The chain uses TRBV10-1 and TRBJ2-7; 8 bases are a match to TRBD2. Sequencing was done on a sample of thymocytes. This chain's CDR3 is CASSESTDCTSGLFYEQYF. The CDR3 DNA reads TGCGCCAGCAGTGAGTCGACGGATTGTACTAGCGGCCTTTTCTACGAGCAGTACTTC.